This T cell receptor (beta chain) was captured in a study of blood T cell repertoires in COVID-19. Source study methods: Amplification from reference gene primers served as the basis for estimated nucleated cell counts. Sequencing was performed with immunoSEQ multiplex PCR; in TCRdb, only in-frame clones are kept and a portion is missing. V and J calls and clone size are as listed in that table; D and trimming were resolved from the DNA. The table shows about 310,000 clones, with roughly 87% occurring only once. The CDR3 runs 15 residues. Trimming took 0 bases from V and 1 from J, leaving 9 bases between them. CDR1 LNHNV and CDR2 YYDKDF come from the germline V gene (reference sequence).

The sequence was collected from a man aged 50 to 60 with active or convalescent COVID-19. Sequences were obtained from peripheral blood. The rearrangement joins TRBV15 to TRBJ1-1, with D unresolved. Written as DNA, the CDR3 is TGTGCCACCAGCAGAGAAAACACAGCGAACACTGAAGCTTTCTTT. The encoded protein is CATSRENTANTEAFF.